Reported below is one T cell receptor beta chain. It has no known antigen specificity. Per-base qualities were not stored, and no clone one base away is much larger. These data come from a study of blood T cell repertoires in COVID-19 (dated by TCRdb to the early 2020s). Looking at the study overall: Samples covering the acute and convalescent phases of COVID-19 were provided by collaborators in the United States, Italy and Spain. The prospective study material was composed of cDNA or gDNA derived from T cells, B-cell-depleted T cells, or PBMCs. The sample metadata nearly always contained a de-identified subject ID, COVID-19 status, age in years and sex. Where HLA class I and class II types were available, the types were taken from metadata supplied by the sample provider, not from assay-based typing. The samples were drawn from the first 160 participants of the ongoing ImmuneRACE study and from about 1,200 subjects provided by 6 global collaborators. The repertoires were made available in a free public database intended to serve as a resource for research on the immune response to SARS-CoV-2. Subjects who had been exposed to COVID-19, were actively infected with it, or had recovered from it provided the deeply sampled blood TCRbeta repertoires that made up the dataset. Here is what the overall study found, with its caveats: The amount of clinical and demographic metadata varied by source and participant and was provided uncurated.

The trim is 9 bases for V and 5 bases for J, with a gap of 15 bases between the germline ends. The CDR3 contains 13 residues, cysteine and phenylalanine counted. Left in the record is the CDR3 DNA by itself, 39 bases read in frame from the first base. For CDR1 and CDR2, the germline V gene lists KGHDR and SFDVKD. Each collaborating institution followed its own protocols to collect whole blood in K2EDTA tubes. For TCRbeta analysis, collaborators shipped samples as frozen whole blood, isolated PBMCs, or DNA extracted from either of those sample types. The immunoSEQ Assay, a bias-controlled multiplex PCR, was used to amplify TCRbeta CDR3 regions from genomic DNA. For the original study's pipeline: The number of nucleated cells in each sample was estimated from the amplification of reference gene primers within the assay. Sequence reads were collapsed and filtered to measure the absolute abundance of every unique TCRbeta CDR3 rearrangement. For each sample, productive Simpson clonality was calculated as the square root of Simpson's diversity index across productive rearrangements. Here the immuneACCESS table is served through TCRdb, limited to in-frame sequences with V and J called. Missing clones are a known gap in these copies; in checked studies unresolved V genes cover under half, and the rest lacks a known reason. Clone size and V and J calls were adopted from that table, with D and trimming inferred from the DNA. This sample is represented by around 40,000 clones; 89% of them were singletons. The ten most abundant clones make up around a fifth of the sample.

This sequence was found in a man in his fifties or sixties with active COVID-19. The chain employs TRBV24-1 and TRBJ2-5, with TRBD2 tentatively as D gene (6 bases match). The sequencing sample was made of peripheral blood. CDR3 reads: CATGGAMSETQYF. The DNA sequence is TGTGCCACCGGCGGGGCGATGAGTGAGACCCAGTACTTC.